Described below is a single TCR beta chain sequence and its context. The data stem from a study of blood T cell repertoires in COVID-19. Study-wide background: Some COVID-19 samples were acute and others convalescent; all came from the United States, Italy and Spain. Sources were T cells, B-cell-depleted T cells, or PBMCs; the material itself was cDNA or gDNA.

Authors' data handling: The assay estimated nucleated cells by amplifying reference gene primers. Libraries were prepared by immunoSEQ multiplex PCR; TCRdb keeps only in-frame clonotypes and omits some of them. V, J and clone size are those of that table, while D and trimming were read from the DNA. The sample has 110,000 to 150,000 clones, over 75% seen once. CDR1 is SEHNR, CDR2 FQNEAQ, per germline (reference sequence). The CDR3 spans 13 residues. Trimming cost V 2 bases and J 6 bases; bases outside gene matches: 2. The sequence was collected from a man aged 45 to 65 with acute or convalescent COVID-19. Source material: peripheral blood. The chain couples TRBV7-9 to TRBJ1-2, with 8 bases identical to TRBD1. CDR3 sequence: CASSLTGGNGYTF. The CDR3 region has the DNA TGTGCCAGCAGCTTAACAGGGGGAAATGGCTACACCTTC.